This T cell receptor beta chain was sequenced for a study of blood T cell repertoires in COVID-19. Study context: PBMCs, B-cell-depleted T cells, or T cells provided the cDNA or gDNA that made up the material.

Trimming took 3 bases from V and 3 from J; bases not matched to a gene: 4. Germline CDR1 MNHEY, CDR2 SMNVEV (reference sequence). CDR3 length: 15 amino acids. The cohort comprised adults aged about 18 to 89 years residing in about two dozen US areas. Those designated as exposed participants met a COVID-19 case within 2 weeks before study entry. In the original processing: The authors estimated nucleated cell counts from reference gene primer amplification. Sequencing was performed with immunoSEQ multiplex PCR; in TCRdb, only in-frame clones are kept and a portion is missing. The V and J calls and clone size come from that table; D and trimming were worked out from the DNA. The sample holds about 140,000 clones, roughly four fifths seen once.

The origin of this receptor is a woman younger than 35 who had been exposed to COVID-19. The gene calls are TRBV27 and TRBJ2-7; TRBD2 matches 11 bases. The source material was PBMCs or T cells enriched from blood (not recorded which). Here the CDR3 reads CASSLIAGGVYEQYF. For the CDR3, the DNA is TGTGCCAGCAGTTTGATAGCGGGAGGGGTCTACGAGCAGTACTTC.